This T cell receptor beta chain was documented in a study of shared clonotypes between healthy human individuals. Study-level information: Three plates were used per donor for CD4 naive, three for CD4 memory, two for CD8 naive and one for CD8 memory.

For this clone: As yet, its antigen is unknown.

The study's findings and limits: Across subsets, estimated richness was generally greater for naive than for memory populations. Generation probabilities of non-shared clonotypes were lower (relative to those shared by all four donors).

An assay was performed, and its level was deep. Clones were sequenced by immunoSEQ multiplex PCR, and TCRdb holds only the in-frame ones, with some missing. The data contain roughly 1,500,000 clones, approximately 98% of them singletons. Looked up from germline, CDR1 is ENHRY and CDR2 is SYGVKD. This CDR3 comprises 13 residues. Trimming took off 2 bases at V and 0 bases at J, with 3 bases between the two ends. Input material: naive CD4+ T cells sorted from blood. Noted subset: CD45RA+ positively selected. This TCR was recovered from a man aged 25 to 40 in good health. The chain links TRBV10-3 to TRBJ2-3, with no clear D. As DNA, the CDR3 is TGTGCCATCAGTGAGACTAGCACAGATACGCAGTATTTT. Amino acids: CAISETSTDTQYF.